This entry is about one T cell receptor (beta chain). Produced via immunoSEQ multiplex PCR; TCRdb's table is partial and in-frame only. The sample lists around 150,000 clones, more than 65% seen once, with less than 5.5% in the top ten. The trim removed 7 bases at V and 2 bases at J, leaving 14 bases unmatched. In germline, CDR1 is SNHLY, CDR2 FYNNEI. This CDR3 spans 16 amino acids. This entry is derived from a study of blood T cell repertoires in COVID-19. Sequencing input: peripheral blood. The chain recombines TRBV2 with TRBJ2-7; 7 bases map to TRBD1. This receptor was obtained from a man aged 55-75 years with acute or convalescent COVID-19. The CDR3 loop reads CASTEGDRRITYEQYF. Here the CDR3 DNA reads TGTGCCAGCACCGAGGGGGACAGAAGGATAACCTACGAGCAGTACTTC.